This is a list of T cell receptor beta chains from one sample in a study of T cell responses to AZD1222 COVID-19 vaccine. The method was immunoSEQ multiplex PCR; TCRdb's version includes in-frame clones alone and lacks a portion of them. The sample records 150,000 or so clones, about nine tenths being singletons. The source material was peripheral blood, sampled on day 0 of AZD1222 vaccination. These receptors were collected from an adult in good health. CDR3s include the opening cysteine and the closing phenylalanine or tryptophan. The D gene is left open where the match is weak. A row's size may be missing; if present it is once, few, many or a size class.

V gene	D gene	clone size	J gene	CDR3 protein	CDR3 DNA
TRBV6-2/TRBV6-3	.	.	TRBJ2-7	CASSYDPGRTFYEQYF	TGTGCCAGCAGTTACGACCCCGGGCGGACCTTCTACGAGCAGTACTTC
TRBV15	.	.	TRBJ1-5	CATSRAGSDGQPQHF	TGTGCCACCAGCAGAGCAGGTTCTGATGGACAGCCCCAGCATTTT
TRBV19	.	.	TRBJ2-7	CASSDRYEQYF	TGTGCCAGTAGTGATAGATACGAGCAGTACTTC
TRBV19	.	.	TRBJ1-1	CASSRNTEAFF	TGTGCCAGTAGTCGAAACACTGAAGCTTTCTTT
TRBV6-4	TRBD2	medium-sized	TRBJ2-1	CASSESGSSEQFF	TGTGCCAGCAGTGAAAGCGGGAGCTCTGAGCAGTTCTTC
TRBV13	.	.	TRBJ2-5	CASSLRTYRTPPYQETQYF	TGTGCCAGCAGCTTACGTACGTACAGGACCCCTCCGTACCAAGAGACCCAGTACTTC
TRBV7-6	TRBD1	.	TRBJ1-2	CASSLEQGAYYGYTF	TGTGCCAGCAGCTTAGAACAGGGGGCCTACTATGGCTACACCTTC
TRBV4-2	.	few	TRBJ2-1	CASSRVSVRDDNEQFF	TGTGCCAGCAGCCGGGTTAGTGTCAGGGATGACAATGAGCAGTTCTTC
TRBV28	TRBD1	.	TRBJ1-6	CASRGDRASPLHF	TGTGCCAGCAGGGGGGACAGAGCTTCACCCCTCCACTTT
TRBV6-2/TRBV6-3	.	.	TRBJ2-1	CASSYFGEQFF	TGTGCCAGCAGTTACTTCGGCGAGCAGTTCTTC
TRBV11-2	.	.	TRBJ2-6	CASSLLGWANVLTF	TGTGCCAGCAGCTTACTGGGCTGGGCCAACGTCCTGACTTTC
TRBV6-5	TRBD1	.	TRBJ1-4	CASSRGQANEKLFF	TGTGCCAGCAGTAGAGGACAGGCTAATGAAAAACTGTTTTTT
TRBV6-2/TRBV6-3	.	.	TRBJ1-1	CASSYPTGNTEAFF	TGTGCCAGCAGTTATCCTACAGGGAACACTGAAGCTTTCTTT
TRBV6-5	.	.	TRBJ2-1	CASKNRDTPYNEQFF	TGTGCCAGCAAAAACCGGGACACACCATACAATGAGCAGTTCTTC
TRBV13	.	.	TRBJ1-5	CASSLDRDQPQHF	TGTGCCAGCAGCTTAGACAGGGATCAGCCCCAGCATTTT
TRBV29-1	.	.	TRBJ2-7	CSVARLAGHEQYF	TGCAGCGTTGCACGGCTAGCAGGCCACGAGCAGTACTTC
TRBV29-1	TRBD1	.	TRBJ1-4	CSVSTGAGKLFF	TGCAGCGTTTCGACAGGGGCGGGAAAACTGTTTTTT
TRBV7-3	TRBD2	.	TRBJ2-1	CASSAGGSYNEQFF	TGTGCCAGCAGCGCGGGAGGCTCCTACAATGAGCAGTTCTTC
TRBV2	.	.	TRBJ1-5	CASKKGLDSNQPQHF	TGTGCCAGCAAGAAAGGGTTAGATAGCAATCAGCCCCAGCATTTT
TRBV19	.	.	TRBJ1-4	CASRRAGAGSEKLFF	TGTGCCAGTAGAAGAGCTGGGGCAGGGAGTGAAAAACTGTTTTTT
TRBV28	.	.	TRBJ1-3	CASLGESNTIYF	TGTGCCAGCCTTGGGGAGTCCAACACCATATATTTT
TRBV9	TRBD1	.	TRBJ2-3	CASSTRTGGTDTQYF	TGTGCCAGCAGCACCCGGACAGGGGGCACAGATACGCAGTATTTT
TRBV7-2	.	.	TRBJ2-7	CASSLGGLFPYEQYF	TGTGCCAGCAGCTTAGGCGGACTCTTTCCTTACGAGCAGTACTTC
TRBV3-1/TRBV3-2	TRBD1	once	TRBJ2-2	CASSLKGARTGELFF	TGTGCCAGCAGCCTTAAGGGGGCGCGGACCGGGGAGCTGTTTTTT
TRBV28	.	.	TRBJ1-1	CASSLTANTEAFF	TGTGCCAGCAGTCTGACAGCGAACACTGAAGCTTTCTTT
TRBV6-5	.	.	TRBJ2-2	CASSYDGLAGELFF	TGTGCCAGCAGTTACGACGGTTTGGCCGGGGAGCTGTTTTTT
TRBV4-3	.	.	TRBJ1-5	CASSQAWGDQPQHF	TGCGCCAGCAGCCAAGCCTGGGGGGACCAGCCCCAGCATTTT
TRBV6-5	TRBD1	.	TRBJ1-2	CASNRQGADYGYTF	TGTGCCAGCAATCGACAGGGGGCGGACTATGGCTACACCTTC
TRBV11-2	.	.	TRBJ1-2	CASSHGGGRGYGYTF	TGTGCCAGCAGCCATGGTGGGGGGCGCGGCTATGGCTACACCTTC
TRBV11-3	.	.	TRBJ2-1	CASSLVNGYEQFF	TGTGCCAGCAGCTTAGTGAACGGGTATGAGCAGTTCTTC
TRBV28	.	.	TRBJ1-5	CASSPQGWGNQPQHF	TGTGCCAGCAGCCCACAGGGTTGGGGCAATCAGCCCCAGCATTTT
TRBV7-3	.	.	TRBJ2-3	CASSLNRNTDTQYF	TGTGCCAGCAGCCTCAACCGGAATACAGATACGCAGTATTTT
TRBV30	.	.	TRBJ1-5	CAWTATGVNQPQHF	TGTGCCTGGACCGCGACAGGAGTCAATCAGCCCCAGCATTTT
TRBV7-8	TRBD2	.	TRBJ2-7	CASSLTGTIYEQYF	TGTGCCAGCAGCTTAACCGGGACTATCTACGAGCAGTACTTC
TRBV28	.	.	TRBJ1-6	CASSPPRAVSPLHF	TGTGCCAGCAGCCCCCCCAGGGCGGTTTCACCCCTCCACTTT
TRBV15	.	.	TRBJ1-2	CATSRGGGIGGTF	TGTGCCACCAGCAGAGGAGGGGGAATAGGGGGCACCTTC
TRBV7-2	.	once	TRBJ1-2	CASSLGLGNYGYTF	TGTGCCAGCAGCTTGGGTCTTGGCAACTATGGCTACACCTTC
TRBV5-6	.	.	TRBJ2-1	CASSSTDRSYNEQFF	TGTGCCAGCAGCTCGACGGACAGATCCTACAATGAGCAGTTCTTC
TRBV18	.	.	TRBJ2-3	CASSPGDTDTQYF	TGTGCCAGCTCACCCGGGGACACAGATACGCAGTATTTT
TRBV2	TRBD1	few	TRBJ2-4	CASSRTGLKNIQYF	TGTGCCAGCAGTCGGACAGGGCTCAAAAACATTCAGTACTTC
TRBV11-2	.	.	TRBJ2-1	CASSPQPRSSYNEQFF	TGTGCCAGCAGCCCCCAACCCCGGAGCTCCTACAATGAGCAGTTCTTC
TRBV27	TRBD1	.	TRBJ2-3	CASSLLGQGSSDTQYF	TGTGCCAGCAGTTTATTGGGACAGGGGTCATCAGATACGCAGTATTTT
TRBV9	TRBD2	.	TRBJ2-3	CASSVGTSESTDTQYF	TGTGCCAGCAGCGTTGGGACTAGCGAAAGCACAGATACGCAGTATTTT
TRBV19	TRBD2	once	TRBJ2-3	CASSIGTSAGHTQYF	TGTGCCAGTAGTATAGGCACTAGCGCGGGGCATACGCAGTATTTT
TRBV11-3	.	.	TRBJ2-2	CASSRFGGAGELFF	TGTGCCAGCAGCCGGTTCGGTGGAGCCGGGGAGCTGTTTTTT